Listed below are T cell receptor beta chains from one sample, sequenced in a study of cytomegalovirus exposure and HLA in healthy donors. TCRdb keeps only in-frame clones here, not all; method: immunoSEQ multiplex PCR. The table records 80,000 to 100,000 clones, roughly 80% of them present only once. Specimen: PBMCs. These receptors were obtained from a man in his fifties or sixties in good health and CMV-seropositive. Both conserved end residues are part of each CDR3. The order of the fields is clone size, D gene, V gene, J gene, CDR3 protein, CDR3 DNA. The D gene is left open where the match is weak. Size is stated for part of the rows, as once, few or many counts, or as a class when the clone is expanded.

size: .
D: .
V: TRBV6-1
J: TRBJ1-1
CDR3: CASNLEVRTEAFF
DNA: TGTGCCAGCAACCTTGAGGTCCGGACTGAAGCTTTCTTT

size: .
D: .
V: TRBV10-3
J: TRBJ1-1
CDR3: CAISETGTEAFF
DNA: TGTGCCATCAGTGAAACGGGAACTGAAGCTTTCTTT

size: .
D: .
V: TRBV27
J: TRBJ1-6
CDR3: CASSFAGDLWNSPLHF
DNA: TGTGCCAGCAGTTTTGCGGGGGATCTGTGGAACTCACCCCTCCACTTT

size: few
D: .
V: TRBV6-5
J: TRBJ2-5
CDR3: CASSSRGPGETQYF
DNA: TGTGCCAGCAGCTCGCGGGGGCCTGGGGAGACCCAGTACTTC

size: .
D: TRBD1
V: TRBV9
J: TRBJ2-2
CDR3: CASGRGQGTGELFF
DNA: TGTGCCAGCGGGCGGGGACAGGGTACCGGGGAGCTGTTTTTT

size: .
D: .
V: TRBV30
J: TRBJ1-4
CDR3: CAWSVRWQGNEKLFF
DNA: TGTGCCTGGAGTGTGAGGTGGCAGGGGAATGAAAAACTGTTTTTT

size: .
D: TRBD1
V: TRBV7-2
J: TRBJ2-5
CDR3: CASSLTPDRGTRETQYF
DNA: TGTGCCAGCAGCTTAACTCCGGACAGGGGGACTAGGGAGACCCAGTACTTC

size: .
D: .
V: TRBV7-2
J: TRBJ1-5
CDR3: CASSLEAAVMPQHF
DNA: TGTGCCAGCAGCTTGGAGGCAGCGGTTATGCCCCAGCATTTT

size: .
D: TRBD2
V: TRBV18
J: TRBJ2-6
CDR3: CASSPNRGGLGSGANVLTF
DNA: TGTGCCAGCTCACCCAATCGGGGGGGATTAGGCTCTGGGGCCAACGTCCTGACTTTC

size: few
D: .
V: TRBV4-3
J: TRBJ1-4
CDR3: CASSLGEGGLFF
DNA: TGCGCCAGCAGCTTGGGGGAGGGAGGACTGTTTTTT

size: .
D: .
V: TRBV7-9
J: TRBJ1-2
CDR3: CASSLAWAGYTF
DNA: TGTGCCAGCAGCTTAGCGTGGGCAGGCTACACCTTC

size: .
D: .
V: TRBV4-1
J: TRBJ2-7
CDR3: CASSQALSSDEQYF
DNA: TGCGCCAGCAGCCAAGCCTTATCTTCGGACGAGCAGTACTTC

size: .
D: .
V: TRBV10-2
J: TRBJ1-1
CDR3: CASSSQGTTKAFF
DNA: TGCGCCAGCAGTAGCCAGGGAACCACTAAAGCTTTCTTT

size: .
D: .
V: TRBV29-1
J: TRBJ2-2
CDR3: CSAPHFTGELFF
DNA: TGCAGCGCCCCACATTTCACCGGGGAGCTGTTTTTT

size: .
D: TRBD1
V: TRBV27
J: TRBJ1-1
CDR3: CASSRQGVGNTEAFF
DNA: TGTGCCAGCAGCCGACAGGGAGTCGGGAACACTGAAGCTTTCTTT

size: .
D: TRBD1
V: TRBV6-5
J: TRBJ2-5
CDR3: CASSRDRGIQETQYF
DNA: TGTGCCAGTAGCAGGGACAGGGGAATCCAAGAGACCCAGTACTTC

size: once
D: TRBD1
V: TRBV19
J: TRBJ1-4
CDR3: CASSQQGGNEKLFF
DNA: TGTGCCAGTAGCCAACAGGGGGGAAATGAAAAACTGTTTTTT

size: few
D: TRBD1
V: TRBV6-6
J: TRBJ1-4
CDR3: CASSHQQGPLQEKLFF
DNA: TGTGCCAGCAGCCACCAACAGGGGCCCCTGCAGGAAAAACTGTTTTTT

size: .
D: .
V: TRBV30
J: TRBJ1-1
CDR3: CACDNQAGTEAFF
DNA: TGTGCCTGCGACAATCAGGCGGGGACTGAAGCTTTCTTT

size: medium-sized
D: TRBD1
V: TRBV5-4
J: TRBJ1-1
CDR3: CASSLQGDTEAFF
DNA: TGTGCCAGCAGCCTCCAGGGGGATACTGAAGCTTTCTTT